These 21 T cell receptor beta chains share one sample of origin, sequenced in a study of human T cells and chemical hapten exposure. Time point of the sample: pre-sensitization, week 0. The treatment: therapeutic diphenylcyclopropenone sensitization with weekly scalp DPC. Via MiXCR, TCRdb re-called the RACE reads, giving one row per CDR3 protein. Among roughly 40,000 distinct CDR3 sequences listed, over 10% were seen once. Source: whole blood, taken in connection with sensitization to the hapten diphenylcyclopropenone (DPC). The receptors shown here come from a woman younger than 45 with alopecia areata. Some clones in this sample may be carry-over from other donors' samples.

This clonotype was seen only a few times. In nucleotides, the CDR3 is TGCAGTGCTAGAGATCCCAGCGGGAGTCCCAGCCGCAATGAGCAGTTCTTC. Translating it yields CSARDPSGSPSRNEQFF. J is TRBJ2-1 and V is TRBV20-1; 8 bases match TRBD2. The germline gives CDR1 DFQATT, CDR2 SNEGSKA (reference sequence). The trim removed 0 bases at V and 6 bases at J, leaving 13 bases unmatched. The CDR3 is made up of 17 amino acids.

This clonotype was recorded many times. CDR3 bases: TGTGCCATCAGAAGACAGGAGAACACTGAAGCTTTCTTT. It yields the protein CAIRRQENTEAFF. The genes are TRBV10-3 and TRBJ1-1; a possible D gene is TRBD1 (6 bases). Germline CDR1 ENHRY, CDR2 SYGVKD. V was cut by 6 bases and J by 1 base, with 9 bases left in between. The CDR3 length is 13 residues.

This clonotype was counted at least ten times. The V gene is TRBV5-1, the J gene TRBJ2-3; the match to TRBD2 covers 7 bases. Germline CDR1 is SGHRS and CDR2 is YFSETQ. The length of the CDR3 is 14 residues. V dropped 6 bases and J dropped 4; count of bases not matched to a gene: 8. Here the CDR3 DNA reads TGCGCCAGCAAGGCGGGAGAGGTCCCAGATACGCAGTATTTT. Encoded protein: CASKAGEVPDTQYF.

The rearrangement uses TRBV5-1 and TRBJ1-1; 7 bases are shared with TRBD1. The CDR3 loop spans 12 amino acids. Germline assignment: CDR1 SGHRS and CDR2 YFSETQ. J was trimmed by 7 bases and V by 4 bases; bases with no gene match: 4. CDR3 sequence reads: CASSQQGLEAFF. The CDR3 DNA is TGCGCCAGCAGCCAACAGGGGCTTGAAGCTTTCTTT.

The chain employs TRBV29-1 and TRBJ2-6; 9 nucleotides align to TRBD2. The CDR3 is made up of 18 amino acids. Germline CDR1 reads SQVTM; CDR2 reads ANQGSEA. J lost 6 bases, V lost 8 bases, and 20 bases had no gene match. CDR3 loop: CSPDNSGRHEIVANVLTF. CDR3 coding DNA: TGCAGCCCAGATAACAGCGGGAGGCATGAAATTGTGGCCAACGTCCTGACTTTC.

The V and J genes are TRBV5-1 and TRBJ2-7; D is unclear. The CDR3 consists of 15 residues. V was clipped by 1 base and J by 5 bases, with 16 bases between them. Germline assignment: CDR1 SGHRS and CDR2 YFSETQ. CDR3 coding DNA: TGCGCCAGCAGCTTGACCAAGGGAATTTGGAACGAGCAGTACTTC. Protein: CASSLTKGIWNEQYF.

This clonotype was recorded many times. V is TRBV13 and J is TRBJ2-6, with TRBD1 matching 7 bases. The CDR3 has 18 amino acids. Germline values: CDR1 PRHDT, CDR2 FYEKMQ (reference sequence). J gave up 0 bases and V 3 bases, and 8 bases lay outside the gene matches. In DNA, the CDR3 is TGTGCCAGCAGCTTGGAACAGGGGCGAAGCTCTGGGGCCAACGTCCTGACTTTC. Translating it yields CASSLEQGRSSGANVLTF. The complete variable domain, with remaining parts taken from reference TRBV13 and TRBJ2-6, reads AAGVIQSPRHLIKEKRETATLKCYPIPRHDTVYWYQQGPGQDPQFLISFYEKMQSDKGSIPDRFSAQQFSDYHSELNMSSLELGDSALYFCASSLEQGRSSGANVLTFGAGSRLTVL.

This chain joins TRBV9 and TRBJ1-3, with unresolved D. Germline CDR1 reads SGDLS; CDR2 reads YYNGEE. The V end lost 3 bases, the J end lost 0 bases, and 7 bases lay between the germline ends. This CDR3 comprises 14 residues. The chain's CDR3 is CASSGGGSGNTIYF. CDR3 DNA sequence: TGTGCCAGCAGCGGGGGAGGCTCTGGAAACACCATATATTTT.

This clonotype was seen ten or more times. The chain has TRBV19 and TRBJ1-3; D may be TRBD1 (5 bases). This CDR3 is built from 17 residues. The germline CDR1 and CDR2 sequences are LNHDA and SQIVND (reference sequence). V gave up 0 bases and J gave up 0 bases, with 12 bases separating them. For the CDR3, the DNA is TGTGCCAGTAGTATAGAAGGGGACCGTCTCTCTGGAAACACCATATATTTT. Protein product: CASSIEGDRLSGNTIYF.

This clonotype was counted between two and nine times. This chain links TRBV11-3 with TRBJ2-1; no reliable D call. The CDR3 consists of 18 residues. Trimming removed 0 bases at V and 6 bases at J, with 21 bases between. Per the germline V gene, CDR1 is SGHNT and CDR2 is YENEEA. CDR3 sequence: CASSLDRERGTDANEQFF. The CDR3 nucleotides are TGTGCCAGCAGCTTAGATCGTGAGCGTGGTACCGATGCCAATGAGCAGTTCTTC.

This clonotype occurred a few times. This chain uses TRBV10-3 with TRBJ2-3; D not certain. Germline V CDR1 and CDR2: ENHRY, SYGVKD. There are 14 residues in the CDR3. The germline V and J ends were trimmed by 6 bases and 2 bases, with 12 bases remaining between them. CDR3 sequence: CAISRDRFTDTQYF. The CDR3 coding sequence is TGTGCCATCAGCCGAGACCGTTTCACAGATACGCAGTATTTT.

This sequence joins TRBV4-3 and TRBJ2-3; 11 bases align to TRBD2. Germline CDR1 and CDR2: LGHNA and YSLEER. V lost 6 bases and J lost 1; bases outside the gene matches: 12. The CDR3 has 18 amino acids. The CDR3: CASRQSNALAGGTDTQYF. The CDR3 bases are TGCGCCAGCAGACAATCAAACGCACTAGCGGGAGGCACAGATACGCAGTATTTT.

This clonotype was counted a few times. The chain joins TRBV20-1 to TRBJ1-1; D uncertain. V shed 6 bases and J shed 0 bases, with 20 bases lying between them. Germline V lookup: CDR1 DFQATT, CDR2 SNEGSKA (reference sequence). The CDR3 spans 16 residues. CDR3 protein: CSAKQIQRWLNTEAFF. CDR3 DNA sequence: TGCAGTGCAAAGCAAATACAGCGGTGGCTGAACACTGAAGCTTTCTTT.

By frequency in the sample, this clonotype is medium-sized. The chain combines TRBV20-1 with TRBJ1-5; 7 nucleotides line up with TRBD1. Germline CDR1 DFQATT, CDR2 SNEGSKA (reference sequence). The CDR3 runs 16 residues. V was clipped by 0 bases and J by 4 bases; unmatched bases: 9. CDR3 protein: CSARDFGQGGNQPQHF. The CDR3, as DNA: TGCAGTGCTAGAGATTTCGGCCAGGGGGGAAATCAGCCCCAGCATTTT.

V is TRBV20-1 and J is TRBJ2-1, with 12 bases identical to TRBD2. The CDR3 has 11 amino acids. Per the germline V gene, CDR1 is DFQATT and CDR2 is SNEGSKA (reference sequence). J was trimmed by 15 bases and V by 5 bases; bases with no gene match: 5. This CDR3 is CSASSGRGPFF. Written as DNA, the CDR3 is TGCAGTGCTTCTAGCGGGAGGGGCCCGTTCTTC.

V usage is TRBV20-1 and J usage is TRBJ1-4, with 8 nucleotides matching TRBD1. Germline V gene data show CDR1 as DFQATT and CDR2 as SNEGSKA (reference sequence). The CDR3 has 13 residues. V shed 6 bases, J shed 5 bases, and the junction held 5 bases outside the gene matches. The CDR3 sequence: CSASDRENEKLFF. Here the CDR3 DNA reads TGCAGTGCCTCGGACAGGGAGAATGAAAAACTGTTTTTT.

This clonotype was seen more than once but under ten times. The chain has TRBV12-3 or TRBV12-4 and TRBJ2-2, with D tentatively TRBD2 (5 bases). V lost 6 bases and J 6 bases, leaving 11 bases between the germline ends. The CDR3 is 13 amino acids. The CDR3 nucleotides read TGTGCCAGCAGCTTGACGGAGGCCGGGGAGCTGTTTTTT. Its translation: CASSLTEAGELFF.

This clonotype was detected ten times or more. The chain recombines TRBV6-8 with TRBJ1-5; a weak D match, TRBD1 (5 bases). The V gene's germline CDR1 is MNHGY and CDR2 SAAAGT. The CDR3 covers 14 residues. Trimming took off 10 bases at V and 4 bases at J, with 17 bases between the two ends. The CDR3 sequence: CAMRTFGGNQPQHF. CDR3 DNA sequence: TGTGCCATGAGGACCTTCGGGGGAAATCAGCCCCAGCATTTT.

The chain joins TRBV20-1 to TRBJ2-1, with D unclear. Trimming took 3 bases from V and 9 from J, leaving 9 bases between them. This CDR3 region has 11 residues. Per germline, CDR1 DFQATT and CDR2 SNEGSKA (reference sequence). The CDR3 spells CSARQVTEQFF. In nucleotides, the CDR3 is TGCAGTGCTAGGCAGGTAACTGAGCAGTTCTTC.

This clonotype was counted at least ten times. Relative to the germline gene, one junction end is altered; a read error may explain this. CDR3 DNA sequence: TGTGCTAGCAGCCGCGTGGGGTTCAAGACAGGAGGCACCGGGGAGCTGTTTTTT. Encoded protein: CASSRVGFKTGGTGELFF. The chain combines TRBV7-7 with TRBJ2-2, with D maybe TRBD1 (6 bases). This CDR3 comprises 18 residues. The germline V gene has CDR1 SSHAT and CDR2 FNYEAQ (reference sequence).

This clonotype was counted many times. The chain joins TRBV7-2 to TRBJ1-4; 7 nucleotides line up with TRBD1. In germline, CDR1 is SGHTA, CDR2 FQGNSA. The CDR3 length is 15 residues. Trimming took 5 bases from V and 0 from J; bases not matched to a gene: 3. The CDR3 DNA is TGTGCCAGCAGCCGTGGACAGGCAACTAATGAAAAACTGTTTTTT. It specifies CASSRGQATNEKLFF. The whole variable domain, remainder taken from reference TRBV7-2 and TRBJ1-4, is GAGVSQSPSNKVTEKGKDVELRCDPISGHTALYWYRQSLGQGLEFLIYFQGNSAPDKSGLPSDRFSAERTGGSVSTLTIQRTQQEDSAVYLCASSRGQATNEKLFFGSGTQLSVL.